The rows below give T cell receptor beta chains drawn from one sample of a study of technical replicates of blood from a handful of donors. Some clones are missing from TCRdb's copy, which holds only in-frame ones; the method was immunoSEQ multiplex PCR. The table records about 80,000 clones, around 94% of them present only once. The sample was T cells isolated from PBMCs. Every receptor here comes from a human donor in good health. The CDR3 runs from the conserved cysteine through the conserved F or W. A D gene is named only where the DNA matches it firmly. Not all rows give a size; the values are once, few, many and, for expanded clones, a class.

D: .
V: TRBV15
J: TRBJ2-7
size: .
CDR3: CATSRDLFGRGYEQYF
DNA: TGTGCCACCAGCAGAGATCTGTTTGGCAGGGGATACGAGCAGTACTTC

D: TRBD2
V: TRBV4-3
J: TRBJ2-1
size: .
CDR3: CASSHKLAGGDSNEQFF
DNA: TGCGCCAGCAGCCACAAACTAGCGGGAGGAGACTCCAATGAGCAGTTCTTC

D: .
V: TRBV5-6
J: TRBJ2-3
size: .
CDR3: CASSLYGGADTQYF
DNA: TGTGCCAGCAGCTTGTATGGCGGCGCAGATACGCAGTATTTT

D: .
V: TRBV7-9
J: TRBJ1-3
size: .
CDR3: CASSQSSGNTIYF
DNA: TGTGCCAGCAGCCAGTCCTCTGGAAACACCATATATTTT

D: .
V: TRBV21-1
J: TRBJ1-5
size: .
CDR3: CASTQRQDSNQPQHF
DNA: TGTGCCAGCACCCAAAGACAGGATAGCAATCAGCCCCAGCATTTT

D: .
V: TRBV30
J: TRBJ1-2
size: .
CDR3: CAWVEAGENLHGYTF
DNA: TGTGCCTGGGTTGAGGCAGGGGAGAATCTCCATGGCTACACCTTC

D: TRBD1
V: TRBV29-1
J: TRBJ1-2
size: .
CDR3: CSVAGTGNYGYTF
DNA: TGCAGCGTCGCCGGGACAGGGAACTATGGCTACACCTTC

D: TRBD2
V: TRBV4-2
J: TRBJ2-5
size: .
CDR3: CASSQGPLAGEETQYF
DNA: TGTGCCAGCAGCCAAGGTCCCCTAGCGGGAGAAGAGACCCAGTACTTC

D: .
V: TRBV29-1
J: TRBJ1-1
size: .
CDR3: CSVQNTEAFF
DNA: TGCAGCGTACAGAACACTGAAGCTTTCTTT

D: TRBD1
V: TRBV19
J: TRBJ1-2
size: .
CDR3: CASSATGVGYGYTF
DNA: TGTGCCAGTAGTGCCACAGGGGTTGGCTATGGCTACACCTTC

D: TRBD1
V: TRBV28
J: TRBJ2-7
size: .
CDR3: CASWDRGNYEQYF
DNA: TGTGCCAGCTGGGACAGGGGGAACTACGAGCAGTACTTC

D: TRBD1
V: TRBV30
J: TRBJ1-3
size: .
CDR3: CAWETGTGGNTIYF
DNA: TGTGCCTGGGAGACAGGGACAGGTGGAAACACCATATATTTT

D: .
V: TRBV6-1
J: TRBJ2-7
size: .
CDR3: CASSELGESTGYEQYF
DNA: TGTGCCAGCAGTGAACTGGGCGAGTCGACAGGCTACGAGCAGTACTTC

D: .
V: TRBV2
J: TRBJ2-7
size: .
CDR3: CASSEQVSYEQYF
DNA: TGTGCCAGCAGTGAACAGGTTTCCTACGAGCAGTACTTC

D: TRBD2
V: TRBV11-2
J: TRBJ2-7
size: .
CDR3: CASSVTSGEQYF
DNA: TGTGCCAGCAGCGTTACTAGCGGCGAGCAGTACTTC

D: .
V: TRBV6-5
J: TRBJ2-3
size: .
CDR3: CASSYSIAITQYF
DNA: TGTGCCAGCAGTTACTCGATAGCCATTACGCAGTATTTT

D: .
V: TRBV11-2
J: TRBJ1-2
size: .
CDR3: CASSLERGYGYTF
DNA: TGTGCCAGCAGCTTAGAACGGGGGTATGGCTACACCTTC

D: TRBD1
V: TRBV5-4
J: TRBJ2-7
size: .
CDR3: CASSPDPTGGYSEQYF
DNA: TGTGCCAGCAGCCCCGACCCCACAGGGGGATACAGCGAGCAGTACTTC

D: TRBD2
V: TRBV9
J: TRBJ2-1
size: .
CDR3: CASSTQREVHNEQFF
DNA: TGTGCCAGCAGCACTCAGCGGGAGGTCCACAATGAGCAGTTCTTC

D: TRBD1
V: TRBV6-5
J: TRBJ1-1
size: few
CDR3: CASSSLQGRNTEAFF
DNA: TGTGCCAGCAGTTCACTACAGGGGCGGAACACTGAAGCTTTCTTT

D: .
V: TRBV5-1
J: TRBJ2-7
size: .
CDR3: CASSADSYEQYF
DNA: TGCGCCAGCAGCGCGGACTCCTACGAGCAGTACTTC

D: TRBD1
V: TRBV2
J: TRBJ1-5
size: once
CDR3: CASETLGGISNQPQHF
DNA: TGTGCCAGCGAGACCTTAGGGGGCATTAGCAATCAGCCCCAGCATTTT

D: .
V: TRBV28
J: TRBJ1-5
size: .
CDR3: CASSSGEYSNQPQHF
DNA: TGTGCCAGCAGTTCGGGGGAGTATAGCAATCAGCCCCAGCATTTT

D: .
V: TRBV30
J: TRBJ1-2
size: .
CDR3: CAWSVTRDTYGYTF
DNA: TGTGCCTGGAGTGTAACTCGGGATACCTATGGCTACACCTTC

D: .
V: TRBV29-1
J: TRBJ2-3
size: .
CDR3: CSVEGHSTDTQYF
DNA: TGCAGCGTTGAAGGACACAGCACAGATACGCAGTATTTT

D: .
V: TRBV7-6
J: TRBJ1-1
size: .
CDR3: CASSLNHGGTEAFF
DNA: TGTGCCAGCAGCCTTAATCACGGGGGCACTGAAGCTTTCTTT

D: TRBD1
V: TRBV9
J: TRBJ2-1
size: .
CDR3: CASSPDRQGWNEQFF
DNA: TGTGCCAGCAGCCCAGATCGACAGGGGTGGAATGAGCAGTTCTTC

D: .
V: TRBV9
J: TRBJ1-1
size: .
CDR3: CASSPRDTEAFF
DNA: TGTGCCAGCAGCCCCCGGGACACTGAAGCTTTCTTT

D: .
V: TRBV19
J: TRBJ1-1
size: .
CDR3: CASKTGSLSTEAFF
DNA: TGTGCCAGTAAAACAGGGAGTTTAAGTACTGAAGCTTTCTTT

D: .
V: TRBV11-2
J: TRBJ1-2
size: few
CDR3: CASSSTGLYGYTF
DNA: TGTGCCAGCAGCTCGACAGGCCTTTATGGCTACACCTTC

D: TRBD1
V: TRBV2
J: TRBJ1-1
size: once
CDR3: CASSQQGGNTEAFF
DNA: TGTGCCAGCAGTCAACAGGGGGGGAACACTGAAGCTTTCTTT

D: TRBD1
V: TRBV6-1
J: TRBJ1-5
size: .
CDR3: CASRGTGSQPQHF
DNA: TGTGCCAGCAGGGGGACAGGGAGTCAGCCCCAGCATTTT

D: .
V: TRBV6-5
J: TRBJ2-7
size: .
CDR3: CASRSSGMNYEQYF
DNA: TGTGCCAGCAGAAGTAGCGGTATGAACTACGAGCAGTACTTC